This T cell receptor (beta chain) emerged from a study of metastatic and nonmetastatic thyroid tumors. The ends were cut back, 5 bases at V and 2 bases at J, with 13 bases in the middle. CDR3 length equals 15 residues. The germline V gene encodes CDR1 MDHEN and CDR2 SYDVKM. Thyroid surgery had not been preceded by any treatment in any patient. This clone ranks as medium-sized. TCRdb re-called clones from the PCR reads using MiXCR. The sample lists approximately 30,000 clones, roughly 3.7% seen once, with roughly 3.2% in the top ten. The chain uses TRBV28 and TRBJ1-5; no definite D call. The specimen was blood. The receptor comes from a male donor with papillary thyroid cancer or a benign thyroid nodule (not recorded which). Some clones in this sample may be carry-over from other donors' samples. The CDR3 sequence: CASSPPQIGNQPQHF. The CDR3 region has the DNA TGTGCCAGCAGTCCCCCCCAGATCGGCAATCAGCCCCAGCATTTT.